Shown below are 16 T cell receptor beta chains from a single sample sequenced in a study of blood T cell repertoires in COVID-19. Measured with immunoSEQ multiplex PCR; TCRdb has only the in-frame clones, and not every one. The sample consists of approximately 190,000 clones, 82% of them appearing once. The specimen sequenced was PBMCs or T cells enriched from blood (not recorded which). The receptor source for this set is a woman aged 60-75 years with acute COVID-19.

The J gene is TRBJ1-2, the V gene TRBV7-2; D remains ambiguous. Germline V CDR1 and CDR2: SGHTA, FQGNSA. CDR3 size: 13 residues. Trimming removed 1 base from V and 8 bases from J, with 11 bases in between. CDR3 DNA sequence: TGTGCCAGCAGCTTAGGGGTGGGCGGGGGCTACACCTTC. This codes for CASSLGVGGGYTF.

The CDR3 DNA reads as TGTGCCAGCAGCTTGGTGGGCAGCAATCAGCCCCAGCATTTT. Amino acid sequence: CASSLVGSNQPQHF. The rearrangement links TRBV5-4 to TRBJ1-5; no clear D. The CDR3 has 14 residues. CDR1 is SGHNT, CDR2 YYREEE, per germline (reference sequence). Trimming stripped 0 bases from V and 1 base from J, with 5 bases between.

This clone was observed a few times. The CDR3 coding sequence is TGTGCCAGCAGCCAGACGGGGGATGGAACAGATACGCAGTATTTT. Residues: CASSQTGDGTDTQYF. The chain employs TRBV3-1 (or the pseudogene TRBV3-2) and TRBJ2-3; perhaps TRBD2 as D (6 bases). V lost 3 bases and J 3 bases, leaving 13 bases between the germline ends. CDR1 is LGHDT, CDR2 YNNKEL, per germline (reference sequence). This CDR3 has 15 amino acids.

This sequence joins TRBV24-1 and TRBJ2-5, with 9 bases identical to TRBD1. After removal of 4 bases from V and 1 base from J, the junction contained 6 bases not matched to a gene. There are 16 residues in the CDR3. Germline V gene lookup returns CDR1 KGHDR and CDR2 SFDVKD. The CDR3 nucleotides read TGTGCCACCAGTGACTCCGGGACAGGGCCCCAAGAGACCCAGTACTTC. Translation: CATSDSGTGPQETQYF.

The rearrangement uses TRBV7-8 and TRBJ1-1; 12 nucleotides agree with TRBD1. The junction had 9 bases not matched to a gene; V was cut back by 2 bases and J by 5 bases. Germline V gene lookup returns CDR1 SGHVS and CDR2 FQNEAQ. This CDR3 is built from 17 residues. CDR3 loop: CASSLKSWGQGATEAFF. The CDR3 bases are TGTGCCAGCAGCTTAAAGTCATGGGGACAGGGGGCGACTGAAGCTTTCTTT.

The V and J genes are TRBV11-2 and TRBJ1-1; D remains ambiguous. Between the trimmed V and J ends, which lost 1 base and 2 bases, there was a span of 8 bases. CDR1 is SGHAT and CDR2 is FQNNGV in the germline V gene. This CDR3 contains 14 residues. CDR3 sequence (DNA): TGTGCCAGCAGCTTAGTTAGCGGAAACACTGAAGCTTTCTTT. This gives the protein CASSLVSGNTEAFF.

The gene calls are TRBV19 and TRBJ1-2; D might be TRBD1 (5 bases). The germline V and J ends were trimmed by 6 bases and 2 bases, with 13 bases remaining between them. Germline assignment: CDR1 LNHDA and CDR2 SQIVND (reference sequence). This CDR3 region has 14 residues. Written as DNA, the CDR3 is TGTGCCAGTAGATCCCAGGGATTCAACTATGGCTACACCTTC. It specifies CASRSQGFNYGYTF.

This rearrangement joins TRBV7-2 to TRBJ2-5; tentatively, D is TRBD2 (6 bases). This CDR3 region has 14 residues. Germline CDR1 and CDR2: SGHTA and FQGNSA. The V gene lost 5 bases and the J gene lost 1 base, with 11 bases spanning the gap. CDR3 amino acids: CASSLSRGQETQYF. The CDR3 DNA is TGTGCCAGCAGCCTCTCGCGGGGCCAAGAGACCCAGTACTTC. Based on the CDR3 plus reference TRBV7-2 and TRBJ2-5, the full variable domain is GAGVSQSPSNKVTEKGKDVELRCDPISGHTALYWYRQSLGQGLEFLIYFQGNSAPDKSGLPSDRFSAERTGGSVSTLTIQRTQQEDSAVYLCASSLSRGQETQYFGPGTRLLVL.

In this sample, this clone turned up once. V is TRBV7-9 and J is TRBJ1-2, with TRBD1 as a possible D gene (6 bases). CDR1 and CDR2 (germline): SEHNR, FQNEAQ (reference sequence). V lost 8 bases and J 2 bases, leaving 12 bases between the germline ends. CDR3 length: 13 residues. DNA for the CDR3: TGTGCCAGCGGGGGGGCAGGCAACTATGGCTACACCTTC. Its translation is CASGGAGNYGYTF.

CDR3 nucleotide sequence: TGTGCAAGTCGCGGACAGGGGGCCAATCAGCCCCAGCATTTT. Protein sequence: CASRGQGANQPQHF. The V gene is TRBV12-2, the J gene TRBJ1-5; TRBD1, the table's D call, lacks a check against the DNA. TRBV12-2 has pseudogene status. The length of the CDR3 is 14 residues.

The CDR3 protein is CASIARQGFTGELFF. The DNA for the CDR3 is TGTGCCAGTATTGCCCGGCAGGGATTCACCGGGGAGCTGTTTTTT. The chain joins TRBV19 to TRBJ2-2, with a weak D call TRBD1 (5 bases). In germline, CDR1 is LNHDA, CDR2 SQIVND (reference sequence). The CDR3 contains 15 residues. Trimming cost V 7 bases and J 4 bases, with 16 bases left between them.

This clone came up a few times. The rearrangement joins TRBV6-5 to TRBJ1-4, with D uncertain. V was pared by 6 bases and J by 0 bases, with 11 bases between. Germline CDR1 and CDR2: MNHEY and SVGAGI. This CDR3 has 15 residues. The CDR3 coding sequence is TGTGCCAGCAGGCCCCTTGAGGCAACTAATGAAAAACTGTTTTTT. Translating gives CASRPLEATNEKLFF.

This chain joins TRBV29-1 and TRBJ1-4, with TRBD1 identical over 9 bases. Per germline, CDR1 SQVTM and CDR2 ANQGSEA. CDR3 length: 13 residues. Trimming at V came to 4 bases and at J to 5 bases, leaving 2 bases not matched to a gene. CDR3 bases: TGCAGCGTTGTGGGACAGGGAAATGAAAAACTGTTTTTT. Protein product: CSVVGQGNEKLFF. The variable domain in full, completed from reference TRBV29-1 and TRBJ1-4, reads SAVISQKPSRDICQRGTSLTIQCQVDSQVTMMFWYRQQPGQSLTLIATANQGSEATYESGFVIDKFPISRPNLTFSTLTVSNMSPEDSSIYLCSVVGQGNEKLFFGSGTQLSVL.

This rearrangement joins TRBV19 to TRBJ1-6, with TRBD1 matching over 9 bases. The CDR3 extends over 14 amino acids. Germline assignment: CDR1 LNHDA and CDR2 SQIVND (reference sequence). With V trimmed by 10 bases and J by 7 bases, 8 bases remained unmatched. CDR3 nucleotides: TGTGCCACCAGGTCCGGACAGGGGAATTCACCCCTCCACTTT. It yields the protein CATRSGQGNSPLHF.

The chain joins TRBV9 to TRBJ2-5, with D possibly matching TRBD2 (6 bases). V was trimmed by 0 bases and J by 5 bases, leaving 14 bases between them. Germline V gives CDR1 SGDLS, CDR2 YYNGEE. CDR3 length: 15 amino acids. The CDR3 sequence: CASSVAGSRGETQYF. CDR3 DNA sequence: TGTGCCAGCAGCGTAGCAGGTTCCCGGGGGGAGACCCAGTACTTC. The full variable domain, its missing parts supplied by reference TRBV9 and TRBJ2-5, is DSGVTQTPKHLITATGQRVTLRCSPRSGDLSVYWYQQSLDQGLQFLIQYYNGEERAKGNILERFSAQQFPDLHSELNLSSLELGDSALYFCASSVAGSRGETQYFGPGTRLLVL.

The V call is TRBV7-2, the J call TRBJ1-5; TRBD1 might be the D (5 bases). Germline CDR1 reads SGHTA; CDR2 reads FQGNSA. The germline V and J ends were trimmed by 1 base and 4 bases, with 17 bases remaining between them. CDR3 length: 17 amino acids. CDR3 bases: TGTGCCAGCAGCTTAGTAGGAGGCCCCGGGGGGAATCAGCCCCAGCATTTT. It translates to CASSLVGGPGGNQPQHF. The full variable domain, in which reference TRBV7-2 and TRBJ1-5 provide the parts outside the CDR3, is GAGVSQSPSNKVTEKGKDVELRCDPISGHTALYWYRQSLGQGLEFLIYFQGNSAPDKSGLPSDRFSAERTGGSVSTLTIQRTQQEDSAVYLCASSLVGGPGGNQPQHFGDGTRLSIL.